Each of the 3 T cell receptor beta chains below was sequenced from the same sample in a study of cytotoxic CD8 clonotypes in ibrutinib-treated CLL (dated by TCRdb to 2020 to 2022). Explained via the paper, the time point label denotes: 20 to 30 months on ibrutinib. Libraries were constructed by the immunoSEQ multiplex PCR assay. TCRdb stores this immuneACCESS table with in-frame sequences only. Part of the clones is absent; in the studies checked, under half of the shortfall reflects unresolved V genes, and no reason is known for the rest. Within this sample are tens of thousands of clones, with around four fifths of them counted one time only. The biggest ten clones account for about two fifths of the sample. This material consisted of PBMCs, taken after 24 months of ibrutinib treatment. The receptors originated from a human donor with chronic lymphocytic leukemia.

This clone occurred a few times. This sequence joins TRBV5-4 and TRBJ2-5; TRBD2 matches at 7 bases. This CDR3 comprises 13 residues. Germline lookup yields CDR1 SGHNT and CDR2 YYREEE (reference sequence). With V trimmed by 3 bases and J by 5 bases, 4 bases remained unmatched. DNA for the CDR3: TGTGCCAGCAGCTCGGGGGGAGGGGAGACCCAGTACTTC. Translation gives CASSSGGGETQYF.

The V gene is TRBV28, the J gene TRBJ1-1, with a tentative D call TRBD1 (5 bases). The CDR3 is made up of 14 amino acids. The germline CDR1 and CDR2 sequences are MDHEN and SYDVKM. V lost 5 bases to trimming and J lost 4 bases, with 14 bases between them. The CDR3 loop reads CASSPRGEGTEAFF. Written as DNA, the CDR3 is TGTGCCAGCAGTCCAAGGGGTGAGGGCACTGAAGCTTTCTTT.

This clone has only one observation. The J gene is TRBJ2-5, the V gene TRBV29-1; TRBD1 matches at 9 bases. The J call may be faulty, since TRBJ2-7 better matches the DNA end. Germline V gives CDR1 SQVTM, CDR2 ANQGSEA. This CDR3 spans 12 amino acids. The CDR3 DNA reads TGCAGCGTTGGGCGGACAGGGGACGAGCAGTACTTC. Residues: CSVGRTGDEQYF.